This T cell receptor (beta chain) was found in a study of cytomegalovirus exposure and HLA in healthy donors. PCR used 60 Vbeta primers and 13 Jbeta primers. The method was immunoSEQ multiplex PCR; TCRdb's version includes in-frame clones alone and lacks a portion of them. This table has 90,000 to 100,000 clones, approximately 76% appearing once. Trimming at V came to 2 bases and at J to 6 bases, leaving 7 bases not matched to a gene. This CDR3 is built from 14 residues. In germline, CDR1 is GTSNPN, CDR2 SVGIG (reference sequence). V and J are TRBV30 and TRBJ1-5, with 7 bases lining up with TRBD1. Material for sequencing was PBMCs. The receptor was isolated from a woman aged 60-75 years in good health and CMV-seropositive. CDR3 sequence reads: CAWSSGQDGQPQHF. CDR3 coding DNA: TGTGCCTGGAGTTCTGGACAGGACGGTCAGCCCCAGCATTTT.